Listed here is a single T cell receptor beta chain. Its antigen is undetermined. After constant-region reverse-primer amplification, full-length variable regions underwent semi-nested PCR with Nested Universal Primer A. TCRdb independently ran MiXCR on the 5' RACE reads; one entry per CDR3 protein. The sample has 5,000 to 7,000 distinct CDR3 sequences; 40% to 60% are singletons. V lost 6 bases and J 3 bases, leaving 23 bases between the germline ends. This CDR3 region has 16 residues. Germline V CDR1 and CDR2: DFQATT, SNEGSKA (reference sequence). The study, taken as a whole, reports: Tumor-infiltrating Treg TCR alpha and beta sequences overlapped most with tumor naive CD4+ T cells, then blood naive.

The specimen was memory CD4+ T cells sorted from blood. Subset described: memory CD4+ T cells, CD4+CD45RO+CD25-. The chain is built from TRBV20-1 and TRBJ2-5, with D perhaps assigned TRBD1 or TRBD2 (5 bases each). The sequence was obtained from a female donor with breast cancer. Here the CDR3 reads CSADPQEDTHKETQYF. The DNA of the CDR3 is TGCAGTGCCGACCCCCAGGAGGACACTCACAAAGAGACCCAGTACTTC.